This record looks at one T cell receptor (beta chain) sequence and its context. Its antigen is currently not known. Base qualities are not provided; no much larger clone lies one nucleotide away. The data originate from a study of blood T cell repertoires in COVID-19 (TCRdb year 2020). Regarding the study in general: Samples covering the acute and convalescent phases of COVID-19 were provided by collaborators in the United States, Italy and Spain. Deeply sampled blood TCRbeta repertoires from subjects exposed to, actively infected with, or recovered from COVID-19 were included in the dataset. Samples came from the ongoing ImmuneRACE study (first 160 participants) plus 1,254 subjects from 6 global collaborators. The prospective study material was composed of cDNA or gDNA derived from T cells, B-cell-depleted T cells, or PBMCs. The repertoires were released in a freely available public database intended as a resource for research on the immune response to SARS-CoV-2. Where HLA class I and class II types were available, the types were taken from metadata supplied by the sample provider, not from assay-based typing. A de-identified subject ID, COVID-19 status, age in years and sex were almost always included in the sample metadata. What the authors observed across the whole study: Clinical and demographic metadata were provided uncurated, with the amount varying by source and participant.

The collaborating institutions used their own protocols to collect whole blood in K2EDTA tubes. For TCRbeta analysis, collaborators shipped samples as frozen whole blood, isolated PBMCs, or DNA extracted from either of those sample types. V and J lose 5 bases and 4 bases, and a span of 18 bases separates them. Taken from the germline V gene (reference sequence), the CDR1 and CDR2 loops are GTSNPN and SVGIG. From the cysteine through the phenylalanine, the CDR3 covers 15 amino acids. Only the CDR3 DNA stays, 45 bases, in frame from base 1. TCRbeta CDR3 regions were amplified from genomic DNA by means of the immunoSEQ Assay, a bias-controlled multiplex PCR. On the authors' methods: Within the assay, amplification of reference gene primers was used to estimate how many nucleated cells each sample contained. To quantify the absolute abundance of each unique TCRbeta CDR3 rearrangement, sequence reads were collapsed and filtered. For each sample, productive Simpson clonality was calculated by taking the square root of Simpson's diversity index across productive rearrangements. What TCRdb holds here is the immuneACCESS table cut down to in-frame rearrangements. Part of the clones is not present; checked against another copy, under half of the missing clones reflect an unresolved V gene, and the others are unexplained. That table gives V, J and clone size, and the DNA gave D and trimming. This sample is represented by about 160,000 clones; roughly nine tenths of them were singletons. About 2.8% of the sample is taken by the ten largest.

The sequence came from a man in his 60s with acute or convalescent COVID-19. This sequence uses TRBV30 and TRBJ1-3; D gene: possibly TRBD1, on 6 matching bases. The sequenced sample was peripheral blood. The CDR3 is CAWGPSNRVGNTIYF. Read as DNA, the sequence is TGTGCCTGGGGCCCCTCAAACAGGGTCGGAAACACCATATATTTT.